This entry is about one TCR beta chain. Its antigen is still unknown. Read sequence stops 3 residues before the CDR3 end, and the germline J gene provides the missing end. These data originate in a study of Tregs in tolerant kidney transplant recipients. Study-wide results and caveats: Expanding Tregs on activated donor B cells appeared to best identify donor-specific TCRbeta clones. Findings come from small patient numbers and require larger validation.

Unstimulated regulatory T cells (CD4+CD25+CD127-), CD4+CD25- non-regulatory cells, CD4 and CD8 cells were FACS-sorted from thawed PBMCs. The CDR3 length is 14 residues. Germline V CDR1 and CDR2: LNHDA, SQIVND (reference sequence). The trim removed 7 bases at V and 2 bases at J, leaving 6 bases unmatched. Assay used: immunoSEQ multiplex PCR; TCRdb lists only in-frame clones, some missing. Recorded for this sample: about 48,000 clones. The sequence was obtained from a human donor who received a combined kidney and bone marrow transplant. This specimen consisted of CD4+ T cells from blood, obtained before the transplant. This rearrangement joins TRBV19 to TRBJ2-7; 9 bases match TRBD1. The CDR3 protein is CASTSRDRAYEQYF. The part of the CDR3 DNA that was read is TGTGCCAGTACTTCGCGGGACAGGGCCTACGAG.